The next 16 T cell receptor beta chains were all read from a single sample in a study of cytomegalovirus exposure and HLA in healthy donors. PCR was performed using 60 Vbeta and 13 Jbeta primers. Sequencing used immunoSEQ multiplex PCR; TCRdb keeps in-frame clones, though not all of them. Among around 240,000 clones listed, roughly 82% were seen once. Material for sequencing was PBMCs. The receptors derive from a middle-aged woman in good health and CMV-seropositive.

CDR3 nucleotide sequence: TGTGCCAGCAGCTTAGAGGGGGGGGCTGGGACCGGGGAGCTGTTTTTT. Encoded protein: CASSLEGGAGTGELFF. The rearrangement links TRBV11-2 to TRBJ2-2; possibly TRBD2 for D (7 bases). V gave up 0 bases and J gave up 5 bases, with 13 bases separating them. Per germline, CDR1 SGHAT and CDR2 FQNNGV. The CDR3 length is 16 residues.

This clone was observed a handful of times. The genes are TRBV21-1 and TRBJ1-1; TRBD1, the D gene given by the table, was not confirmed from the DNA. TRBV21-1 is a listed pseudogene. The CDR3 contains 14 residues. CDR3: CASGQRTKNTEAFF. CDR3 in DNA: TGTGCCAGCGGGCAGAGGACAAAGAACACTGAAGCTTTCTTT.

The chain couples TRBV19 to TRBJ1-5, with D tentatively TRBD1 (6 bases). Germline CDR1 and CDR2: LNHDA and SQIVND (reference sequence). This CDR3 spans 16 amino acids. Trimming stripped 5 bases from V and 5 bases from J, with 19 bases between. The DNA of the CDR3 is TGTGCCAGTAGTGATAGGGGGTCGGCCTCTTATCAGCCCCAGCATTTT. This sequence encodes CASSDRGSASYQPQHF.

This clone was recorded only once. As DNA, the CDR3 is TGCGCCAGCAGCCGGGAGGACAGGGCGGGCGTCGAGACCCAGTACTTC. Translating gives CASSREDRAGVETQYF. The chain recombines TRBV5-1 with TRBJ2-5; D is possibly TRBD1 (8 bases). Germline V lookup: CDR1 SGHRS, CDR2 YFSETQ. Trimming removed 4 bases at V and 5 bases at J, with 21 bases between. The CDR3 loop spans 16 amino acids.

The chain links TRBV27 to TRBJ2-7; 11 bases match TRBD1. CDR3 length: 16 amino acids. V lost 5 bases and J lost 6; bases outside the gene matches: 12. Germline-derived CDR1 and CDR2 are MNHEY and SMNVEV (reference sequence). In DNA form, the CDR3 reads TGTGCCAGCAGTCCATATACCGGACAGGGGGCGTCCGAGCAGTACTTC. Translated, it gives CASSPYTGQGASEQYF.

This chain uses TRBV19 with TRBJ2-7, with TRBD1 matching over 8 bases. The CDR3 has 13 residues. Trimming at V came to 8 bases and at J to 5 bases, leaving 8 bases not matched to a gene. CDR1 LNHDA and CDR2 SQIVND come from the germline V gene (reference sequence). The DNA of the CDR3 is TGTGCCAGTGCAAGGACAGGGCTCCACGAGCAGTACTTC. Translation gives CASARTGLHEQYF.

This clone was recorded at least ten times. CDR3: CASSLWRLAGNEQFF. For the CDR3, the DNA is TGTGCCAGCAGTTTGTGGAGACTAGCGGGGAATGAGCAGTTCTTC. This chain uses TRBV7-2 with TRBJ2-1; 11 nucleotides align to TRBD2. V was clipped by 6 bases and J by 7 bases; unmatched bases: 8. The CDR3 extends over 15 amino acids. The germline gives CDR1 SGHTA, CDR2 FQGNSA.

The gene calls are TRBV11-3 and TRBJ2-7, with TRBD1 as a possible D gene (5 bases). Germline assignment: CDR1 SGHNT and CDR2 YENEEA. Between the trimmed V and J ends, which lost 1 base and 6 bases, there was a span of 10 bases. The CDR3 runs 13 residues. For the CDR3, the DNA is TGTGCCAGCAGCTTAGGTTTAGGGGTCGAGCAGTACTTC. It codes for CASSLGLGVEQYF.

This clone was recorded once. The CDR3: CASTNPGQTAYEQYF. CDR3 DNA sequence: TGTGCCAGCACAAACCCGGGACAGACGGCCTACGAGCAGTACTTC. The chain joins TRBV2 to TRBJ2-7; 7 positions match TRBD1. Germline V gene sequence: CDR1 SNHLY, CDR2 FYNNEI. The CDR3 is 15 residues long. V was pared by 7 bases and J by 2 bases, with 11 bases of the junction left unmatched.

The chain uses TRBV6-5 and TRBJ1-1; no definite D call. Trimming took off 6 bases at V and 1 base at J, with 9 bases between the two ends. This CDR3 is 13 amino acids long. CDR1 is MNHEY and CDR2 is SVGAGI in the germline V gene. CDR3: CASRSQPNTEAFF. The CDR3 DNA reads as TGTGCCAGCAGGTCACAGCCGAACACTGAAGCTTTCTTT.

This clone was detected only a few times. This sequence joins TRBV13 and TRBJ2-2, with TRBD1 as a possible D gene (5 bases). Trimming left V 1 base short and J 12 bases short, with 12 bases between. The length of the CDR3 is 13 residues. The V gene's germline CDR1 is PRHDT and CDR2 FYEKMQ (reference sequence). The CDR3 loop is CASSLEWAGQLFF. CDR3 bases: TGTGCCAGCAGCTTAGAATGGGCAGGGCAGCTGTTTTTT.

The chain links TRBV10-2 to TRBJ2-5, with unresolved D. There are 14 residues in the CDR3. Trimming removed 3 bases from V and 4 bases from J, with 12 bases in between. Germline CDR1 and CDR2: WSHSY and SAAADI. This CDR3 is CASSDSATRETQYF. In DNA form, the CDR3 reads TGCGCCAGCAGTGACAGCGCGACCCGAGAGACCCAGTACTTC.

This chain connects TRBV7-9 to TRBJ1-3; 8 positions match TRBD1. Germline V gives CDR1 SEHNR, CDR2 FQNEAQ (reference sequence). V lost 5 bases to trimming and J lost 2 bases; unmatched junction nucleotides: 2. CDR3 length equals 14 residues. Written as DNA, the CDR3 is TGTGCCAGCAGCCCGGACAGGGCTGGAAACACCATATATTTT. It codes for CASSPDRAGNTIYF.

This chain connects TRBV2 to TRBJ2-4, with 7 bases lining up with TRBD1. Trimming at V came to 6 bases and at J to 1 base, leaving 0 bases not matched to a gene. Germline V gene sequence: CDR1 SNHLY, CDR2 FYNNEI. The CDR3 contains 13 residues. CDR3 protein: CASRQGAKNIQYF. The CDR3 DNA follows: TGTGCCAGCAGACAGGGGGCCAAAAACATTCAGTACTTC.

This chain joins TRBV14 and TRBJ2-7; a possible D gene is TRBD2 (6 bases). Between the trimmed V and J ends, which lost 1 base and 4 bases, there was a span of 8 bases. The CDR3 contains 13 residues. Germline CDR1 and CDR2: SGHDN and FVKESK. CDR3 protein: CASSQVGGYEQYF. The CDR3 bases are TGTGCCAGCAGCCAAGTCGGGGGTTACGAGCAGTACTTC.

This clone was counted between two and nine times. The V call is TRBV7-9, the J call TRBJ1-5, with D possibly being TRBD1 (6 bases). The CDR3 totals 14 residues. V lost 4 bases and J lost 3, with 10 bases in between. CDR1 SEHNR and CDR2 FQNEAQ come from the germline V gene (reference sequence). DNA for the CDR3: TGTGCCAGCAGCTCGGGACACCTCAATCAGCCCCAGCATTTT. Its protein product is CASSSGHLNQPQHF.